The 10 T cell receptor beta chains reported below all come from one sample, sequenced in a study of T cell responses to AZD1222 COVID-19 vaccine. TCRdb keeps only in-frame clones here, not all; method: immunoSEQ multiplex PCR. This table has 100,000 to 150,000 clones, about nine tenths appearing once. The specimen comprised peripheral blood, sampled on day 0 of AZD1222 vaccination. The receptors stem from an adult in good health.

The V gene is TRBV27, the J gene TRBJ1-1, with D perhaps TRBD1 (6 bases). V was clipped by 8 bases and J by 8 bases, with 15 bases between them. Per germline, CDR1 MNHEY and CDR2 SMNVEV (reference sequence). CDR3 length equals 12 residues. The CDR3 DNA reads TGTGCCAGCCGGGGGGGCCCCCGGGAAGCTTTCTTT. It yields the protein CASRGGPREAFF.

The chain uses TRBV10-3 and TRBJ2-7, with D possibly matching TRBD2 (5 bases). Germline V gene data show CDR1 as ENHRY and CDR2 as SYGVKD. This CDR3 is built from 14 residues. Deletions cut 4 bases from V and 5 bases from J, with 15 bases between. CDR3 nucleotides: TGTGCCATCAGTGTTCGGACTCCCCGCGACGAGCAGTACTTC. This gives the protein CAISVRTPRDEQYF.

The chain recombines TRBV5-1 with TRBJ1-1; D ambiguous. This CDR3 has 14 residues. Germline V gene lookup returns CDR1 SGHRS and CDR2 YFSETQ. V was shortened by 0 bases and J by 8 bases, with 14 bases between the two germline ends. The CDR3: CASSLGSGLPEAFF. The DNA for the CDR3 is TGCGCCAGCAGCTTGGGTTCAGGACTCCCCGAAGCTTTCTTT.

CDR3 amino acids: CASSALGSYGYTF. The CDR3 DNA reads TGTGCCAGCAGTGCGCTAGGGAGCTATGGCTACACCTTC. J is TRBJ1-2 and V is TRBV2, with unresolved D. The CDR3 is 13 amino acids. Germline V lookup: CDR1 SNHLY, CDR2 FYNNEI. Trimming took 4 bases from V and 4 from J, leaving 10 bases between them.

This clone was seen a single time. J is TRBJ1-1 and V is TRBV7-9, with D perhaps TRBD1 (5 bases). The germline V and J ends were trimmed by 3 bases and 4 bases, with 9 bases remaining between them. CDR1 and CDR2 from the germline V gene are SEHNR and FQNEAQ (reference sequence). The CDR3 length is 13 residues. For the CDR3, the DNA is TGTGCCAGCAGCTTGCAGGGTTTCACTGAAGCTTTCTTT. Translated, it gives CASSLQGFTEAFF.

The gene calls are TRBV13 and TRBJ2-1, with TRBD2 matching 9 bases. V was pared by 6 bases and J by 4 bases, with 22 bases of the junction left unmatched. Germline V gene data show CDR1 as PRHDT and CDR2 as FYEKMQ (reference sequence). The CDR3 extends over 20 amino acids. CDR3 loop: CASSGRGLYFGLAGYNEQFF. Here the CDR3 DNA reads TGTGCCAGCAGTGGTAGGGGTTTATATTTCGGGCTAGCGGGGTACAATGAGCAGTTCTTC.

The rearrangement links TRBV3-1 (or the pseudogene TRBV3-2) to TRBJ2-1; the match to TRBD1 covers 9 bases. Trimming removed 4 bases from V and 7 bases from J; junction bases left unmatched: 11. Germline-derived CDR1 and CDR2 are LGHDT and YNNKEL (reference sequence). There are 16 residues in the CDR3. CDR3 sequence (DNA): TGTGCCAGCAGCCCCCGGGACAGGGACCTTTGGAATGAGCAGTTCTTC. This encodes CASSPRDRDLWNEQFF.

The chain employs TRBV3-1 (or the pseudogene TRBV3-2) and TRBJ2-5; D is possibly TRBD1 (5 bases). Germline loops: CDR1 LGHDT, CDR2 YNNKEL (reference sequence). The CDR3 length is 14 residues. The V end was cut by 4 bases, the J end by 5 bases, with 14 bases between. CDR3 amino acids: CASSLNNGAETQYF. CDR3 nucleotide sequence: TGTGCCAGCAGCCTTAACAATGGGGCTGAGACCCAGTACTTC.

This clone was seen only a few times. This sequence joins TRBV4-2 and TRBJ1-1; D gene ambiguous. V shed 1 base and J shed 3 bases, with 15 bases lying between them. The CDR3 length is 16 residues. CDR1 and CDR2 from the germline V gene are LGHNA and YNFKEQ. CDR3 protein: CASSQGSTPDHTEAFF. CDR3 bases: TGTGCCAGCAGCCAAGGCTCGACACCGGATCACACTGAAGCTTTCTTT.

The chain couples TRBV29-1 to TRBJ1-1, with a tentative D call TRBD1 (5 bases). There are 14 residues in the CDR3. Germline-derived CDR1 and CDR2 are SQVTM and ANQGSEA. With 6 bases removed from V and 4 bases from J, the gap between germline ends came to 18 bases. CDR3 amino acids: CSVTGPIGFTEAFF. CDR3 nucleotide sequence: TGCAGCGTAACAGGCCCGATTGGCTTCACTGAAGCTTTCTTT.